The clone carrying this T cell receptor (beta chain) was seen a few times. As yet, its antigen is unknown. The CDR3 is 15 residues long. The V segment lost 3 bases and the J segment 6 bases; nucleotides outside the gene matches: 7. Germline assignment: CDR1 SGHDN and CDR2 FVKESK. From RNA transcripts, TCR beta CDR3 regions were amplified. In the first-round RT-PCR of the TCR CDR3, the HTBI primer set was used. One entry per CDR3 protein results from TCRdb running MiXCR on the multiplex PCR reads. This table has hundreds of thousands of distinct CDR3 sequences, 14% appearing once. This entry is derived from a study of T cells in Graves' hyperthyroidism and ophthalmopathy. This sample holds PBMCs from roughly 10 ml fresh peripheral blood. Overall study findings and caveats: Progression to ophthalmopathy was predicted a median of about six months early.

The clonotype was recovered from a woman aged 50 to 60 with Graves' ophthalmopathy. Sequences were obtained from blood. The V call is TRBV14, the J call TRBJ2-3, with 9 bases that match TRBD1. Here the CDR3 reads CASSHPGQGSDTQYF. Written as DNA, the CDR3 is TGTGCCAGCAGCCACCCCGGACAGGGGTCCGATACGCAGTATTTT.